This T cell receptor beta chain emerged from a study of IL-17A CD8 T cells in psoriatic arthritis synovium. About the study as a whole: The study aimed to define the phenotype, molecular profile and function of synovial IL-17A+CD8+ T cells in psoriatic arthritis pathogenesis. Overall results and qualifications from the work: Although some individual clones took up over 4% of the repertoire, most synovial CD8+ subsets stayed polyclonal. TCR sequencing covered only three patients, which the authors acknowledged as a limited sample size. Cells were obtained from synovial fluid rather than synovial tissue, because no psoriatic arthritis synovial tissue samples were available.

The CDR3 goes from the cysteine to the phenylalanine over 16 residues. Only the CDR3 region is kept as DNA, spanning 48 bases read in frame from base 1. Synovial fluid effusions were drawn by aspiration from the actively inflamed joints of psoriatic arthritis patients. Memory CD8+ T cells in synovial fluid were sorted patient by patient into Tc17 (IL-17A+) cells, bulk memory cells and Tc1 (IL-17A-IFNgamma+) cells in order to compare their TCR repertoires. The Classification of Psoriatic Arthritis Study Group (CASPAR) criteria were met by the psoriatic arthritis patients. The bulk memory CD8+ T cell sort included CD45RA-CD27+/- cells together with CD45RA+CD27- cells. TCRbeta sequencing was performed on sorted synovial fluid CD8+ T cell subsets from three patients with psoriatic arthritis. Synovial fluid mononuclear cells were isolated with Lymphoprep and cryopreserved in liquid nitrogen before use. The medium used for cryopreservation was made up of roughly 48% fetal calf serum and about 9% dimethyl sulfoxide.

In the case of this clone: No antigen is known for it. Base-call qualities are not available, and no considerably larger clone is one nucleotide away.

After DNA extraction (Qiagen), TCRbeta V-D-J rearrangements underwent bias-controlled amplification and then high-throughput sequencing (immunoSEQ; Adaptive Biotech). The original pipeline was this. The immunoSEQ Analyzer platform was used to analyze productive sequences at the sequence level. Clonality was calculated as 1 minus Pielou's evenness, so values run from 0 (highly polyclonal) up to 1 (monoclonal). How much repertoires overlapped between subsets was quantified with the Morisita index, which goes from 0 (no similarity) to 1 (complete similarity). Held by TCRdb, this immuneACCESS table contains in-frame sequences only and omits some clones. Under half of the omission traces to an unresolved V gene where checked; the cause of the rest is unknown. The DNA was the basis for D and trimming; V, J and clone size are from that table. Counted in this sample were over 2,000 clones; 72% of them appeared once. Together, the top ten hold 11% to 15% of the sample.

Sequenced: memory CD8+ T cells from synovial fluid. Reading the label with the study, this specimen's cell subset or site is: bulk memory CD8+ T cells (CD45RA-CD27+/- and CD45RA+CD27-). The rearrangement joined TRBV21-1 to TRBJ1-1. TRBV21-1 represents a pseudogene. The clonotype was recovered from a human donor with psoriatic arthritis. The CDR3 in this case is CASSRWIYTIRTEAFF. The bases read TGTGCCAGCAGTAGATGGATATACACAATTCGCACTGAAGCTTTCTTT.